This TCR beta chain was captured by sequencing in a study of shared clonotypes between healthy human individuals (dated by TCRdb to the early 2020s). Background on the whole study: Three men and a couple of women, aged 18 to 49 years, made up the cohort. Leukapheresis yielded between about 0.9 and 9.5 billion PBMCs per donor. Libraries were prepared and TCR repertoires were sequenced by different laboratories using diverse techniques, in order to increase sequencing depth and limit assay-specific biases. Per donor, three plates each were used for CD4 naive and CD4 memory, two for CD8 naive, and one for CD8 memory. To estimate repertoire size and how much clonotype sharing occurs between individuals, the study deeply sequenced the blood TCR repertoires of about five healthy adults. What the research found in general, with its limitations: Pairwise subsampling indicated that sequencing depth was expected to affect the degree of clonotype sharing among donors. When a handful of donors were compared, the shared fraction of clonotypes was about 5% for naive CD4, approximately 3.3% for naive CD8, 2% to 2.5% for memory CD4, and less than 0.5% for memory CD8. Even with the large sequencing depth, rarefaction of the sorted-subset datasets indicated that sequencing was incomplete. The genetic and exposure-history diversity represented was limited by the small number of donors. Sampling was restricted to blood, and TCR repertoires in tissues likely differ from the TCR repertoires found in blood. Naive subsets generally had larger estimated clonotype richness than memory subsets did. Compared with non-shared clonotypes, clonotypes shared by all four sorted-subset donors had higher generation probabilities.

Donors were healthy HIV-negative adults with no recently reported acute infections or vaccinations. Every donor was a Caucasian adult living in Nashville, Tennessee, USA. CD4+ T cells were enriched through magnetic negative selection, after which naive cells were positively selected on CD45RA and the remaining negative fraction served as the memory subset. After blood collection by leukapheresis, PBMCs were isolated using Ficoll-Histopaque density gradient centrifugation and then cryopreserved in the vapor phase of liquid nitrogen. Purity and quantity of every magnetically sorted T cell population were checked by analytical flow cytometry. Each sorted fraction had its genomic DNA isolated and then quantified by UV absorbance on a Nanodrop 2000c. Trimmed from V: 5 bases; trimmed from J: 5 bases; junction bases lacking a gene match: 11. The germline V gene encodes CDR1 SGHVS and CDR2 FQNEAQ. The CDR3 runs 16 residues from the cysteine to the phenylalanine. Only the CDR3 DNA is retained, 48 bases long and in frame from the first base.

Using the deep immunoSEQ assay, TCR CDR3 regions were amplified from genomic DNA by multiplex PCR. Extracted genomic DNA from each cell subset was distributed evenly across all wells of several immunoSEQ 96-well plates, and each plate was treated as a replicate. For sorted subsets, around 0.2 ug genomic DNA, equal to tens of thousands of T cell genomes, was loaded into each replicate PCR. The purified libraries were quantified using a Qubit 3.0 fluorometer, sized with a Bioanalyzer 2100, and then quantified again using the KAPA Library Quantification kit. Every immunoSEQ 96-well plate was sequenced on a separate single-read 150-cycle Illumina NextSeq 550 flow cell. The authors processed their data as follows. Because only junctional sequences without quality scores were contained in the immunoSEQ output, filtering matching that applied to full-length reads could not be performed. Sequences were annotated with PyIR, a Python wrapper for IgBLAST v1.9, and V/J genes and CDR3 were assigned using IMGT germline references. Reads were filtered out if the reads had weak V/J assignments (E-value above 1e-6), no CDR3, stop codons, out-of-frame junctions, or ambiguous translated residues. V3J clonotypes were defined by identical inferred V gene, J gene, and CDR3 amino acid sequence. The percentage overlap between two repertoires was calculated by dividing the number of shared unique clonotypes by the size of the smaller repertoire. Three approaches were used to assess repertoire richness: RTK rarefaction, the Chao1 estimator, and Recon v2.1 estimates of unobserved clonotypes. Generation probabilities for all TCRbeta clonotypes obtained by the gDNA method from several donors were computed using OLGA. The source is immuneACCESS, and TCRdb retained only in-frame sequences with V and J called. Part of the clones is not carried over; for the studies checked, unresolved V genes explain less than half of this, and the remainder is unexplained. The V and J calls and clone size are taken from that table; D and trimming were inferred from the DNA. The sample table holds roughly 2 million clones, of which roughly 95% were seen once. Approximately 0.13% of the sample is in the top ten clones.

With regard to this clone: Its binding antigen is unknown. No per-base quality is available; no much larger clone lies one base away.

The sample was naive CD4+ T cells sorted from blood. The intended sense of this specimen's cell subset or site label: CD45RA+ positively selected. The rearranged chain carries TRBV7-8 and TRBJ1-4, with 7 central nucleotides matching TRBD1. This receptor was obtained from a man in his late teens or twenties in good health. The CDR3 amino acid sequence is: CASSRGVDRWNEKLFF. The nucleotide sequence is given as TGTGCCAGCAGCCGTGGGGTGGACAGGTGGAATGAAAAACTGTTTTTT. With the rest looked up from the reference TRBV7-8 and TRBJ1-4 genes rather than sequenced, the full variable domain is GAGVSQSPRYKVAKRGQDVALRCDPISGHVSLFWYQQALGQGPEFLTYFQNEAQLDKSGLPSDRFFAERPEGSVSTLKIQRTQQEDSAVYLCASSRGVDRWNEKLFFGSGTQLSVL.